This section outlines one TCR beta chain sequence together with its context. Antigen unknown. The entry originates in a study of T cell repertoires in cytomegalovirus infection. Overall study context: Public TCR beta signatures marked donors with CMV infection and the matching HLA.

This CDR3 contains 14 residues. V lost 3 bases and J 5 bases, leaving 14 bases between the germline ends. CDR1 DFQATT and CDR2 SNEGSKA come from the germline V gene (reference sequence). Whole-study results and caveats: Ex vivo, HLA-C-restricted CMV-specific TCR beta clonotypes prevailed over the rest of the response.

TCRdb passed the reads through MiXCR, listing each CDR3 protein once. The table includes about 440,000 distinct CDR3 sequences, 31% detected once. Sequenced material: PBMCs. The TCR comes from a human donor in good health (CMV status not recorded). Some clones in this sample may be carry-over from other donors' samples. The chain is built from TRBV20-1 and TRBJ1-5; tentative D call: TRBD1 (5 bases). CDR3 sequence reads: CSARGLGIDQPQHF. CDR3 bases: TGCAGTGCTAGGGGACTAGGGATCGATCAGCCCCAGCATTTT.